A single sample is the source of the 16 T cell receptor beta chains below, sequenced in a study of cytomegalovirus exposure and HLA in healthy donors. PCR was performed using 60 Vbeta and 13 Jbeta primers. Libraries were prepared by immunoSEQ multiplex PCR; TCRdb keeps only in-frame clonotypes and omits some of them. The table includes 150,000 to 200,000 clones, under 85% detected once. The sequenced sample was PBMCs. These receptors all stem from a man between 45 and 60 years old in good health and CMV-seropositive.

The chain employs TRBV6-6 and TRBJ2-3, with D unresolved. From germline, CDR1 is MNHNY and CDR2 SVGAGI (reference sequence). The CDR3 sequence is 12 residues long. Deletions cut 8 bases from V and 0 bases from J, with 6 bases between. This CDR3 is CASVSSTDTQYF. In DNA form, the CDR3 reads TGTGCCAGCGTCTCTAGCACAGATACGCAGTATTTT.

Written as DNA, the CDR3 is TGTGCCAGCAGTGATGACGGGAGAAAAAGGTACGAGCAGTACTTC. Amino acids: CASSDDGRKRYEQYF. The genes are TRBV6-1 and TRBJ2-7; TRBD2 might be the D (6 bases). The CDR3 runs 15 residues. Germline V gene data show CDR1 as MNHNS and CDR2 as SASEGT. The germline V and J ends were trimmed by 3 bases and 4 bases, with 16 bases remaining between them.

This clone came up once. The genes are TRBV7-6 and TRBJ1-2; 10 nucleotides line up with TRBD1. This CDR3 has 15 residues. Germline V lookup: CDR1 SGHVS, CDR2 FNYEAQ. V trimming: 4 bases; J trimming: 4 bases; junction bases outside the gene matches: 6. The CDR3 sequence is CASSSDRGRGYGYTF. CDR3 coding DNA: TGTGCCAGCAGCTCTGACAGGGGGCGAGGCTATGGCTACACCTTC. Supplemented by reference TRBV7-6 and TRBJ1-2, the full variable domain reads GAGVSQSPRYKVTKRGQDVALRCDPISGHVSLYWYRQALGQGPEFLTYFNYEAQQDKSGLPNDRFSAERPEGSISTLTIQRTEQRDSAMYRCASSSDRGRGYGYTFGSGTRLTVV.

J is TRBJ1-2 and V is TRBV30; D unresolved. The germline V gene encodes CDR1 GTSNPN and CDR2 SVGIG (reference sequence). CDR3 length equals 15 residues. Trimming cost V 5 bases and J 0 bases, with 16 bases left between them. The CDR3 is CAWHFGGRPNYGYTF. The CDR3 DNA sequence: TGTGCCTGGCACTTTGGCGGCAGACCTAACTATGGCTACACCTTC.

The CDR3, as DNA: TGTGCCAGCAGCTTCCCGATTACAGGGGTTCTCTACAATGAGCAGTTCTTC. Translating gives CASSFPITGVLYNEQFF. V gene TRBV7-9 combines with J gene TRBJ2-1; 7 bases match TRBD1. Looked up from germline, CDR1 is SEHNR and CDR2 is FQNEAQ (reference sequence). V trimming: 3 bases; J trimming: 3 bases; junction bases outside the gene matches: 11. The CDR3 length is 17 residues.

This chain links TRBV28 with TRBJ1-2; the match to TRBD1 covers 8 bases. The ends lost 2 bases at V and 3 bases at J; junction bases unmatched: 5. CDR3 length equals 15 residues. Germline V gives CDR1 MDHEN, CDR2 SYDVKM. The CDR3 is CASSLGSGGYYGYTF. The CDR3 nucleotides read TGTGCCAGCAGTTTAGGATCAGGGGGCTACTATGGCTACACCTTC.

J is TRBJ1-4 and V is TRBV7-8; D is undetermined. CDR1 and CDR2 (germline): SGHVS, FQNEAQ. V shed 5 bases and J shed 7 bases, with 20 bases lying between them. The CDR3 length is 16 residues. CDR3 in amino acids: CASSASHRSGSEKLFF. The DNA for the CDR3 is TGTGCCAGCAGCGCCTCTCATCGAAGTGGGAGTGAAAAACTGTTTTTT.

The CDR3 bases are TGCGCCAGCAGCTTCCTGCAACAGGGGGCCGGGACCCAGTACTTC. Translating it yields CASSFLQQGAGTQYF. This chain connects TRBV5-1 to TRBJ2-5, with TRBD1 matching over 9 bases. The V gene end was trimmed by 2 bases and the J gene end by 7 bases; junction bases not matched to a gene: 9. Germline CDR1 and CDR2: SGHRS and YFSETQ. The CDR3 is 15 amino acids.

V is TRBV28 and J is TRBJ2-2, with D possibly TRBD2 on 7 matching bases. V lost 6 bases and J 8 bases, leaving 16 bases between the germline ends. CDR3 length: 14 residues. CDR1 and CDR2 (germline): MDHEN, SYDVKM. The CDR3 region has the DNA TGTGCCAGCAGAGAGGCGGGGGCAGGAGGGGAGCTGTTTTTT. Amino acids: CASREAGAGGELFF.

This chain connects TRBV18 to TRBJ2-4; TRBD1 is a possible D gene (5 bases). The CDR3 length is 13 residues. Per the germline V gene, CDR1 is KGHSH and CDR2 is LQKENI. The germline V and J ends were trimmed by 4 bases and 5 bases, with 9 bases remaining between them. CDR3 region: CASSRQGQNIQYF. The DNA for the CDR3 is TGTGCCAGCTCACGCCAGGGCCAAAACATTCAGTACTTC.

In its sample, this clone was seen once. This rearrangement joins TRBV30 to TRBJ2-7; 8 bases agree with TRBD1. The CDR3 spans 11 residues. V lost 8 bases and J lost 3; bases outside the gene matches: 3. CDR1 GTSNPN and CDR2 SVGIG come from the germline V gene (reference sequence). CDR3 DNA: TGTGCCGGGGGACAGGTCTACGAGCAGTACTTC. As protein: CAGGQVYEQYF.

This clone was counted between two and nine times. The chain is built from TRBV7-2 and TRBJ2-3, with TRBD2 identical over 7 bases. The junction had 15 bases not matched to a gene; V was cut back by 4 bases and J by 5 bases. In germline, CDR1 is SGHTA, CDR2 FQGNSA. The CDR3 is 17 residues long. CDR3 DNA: TGTGCCAGCAGCTCACGTGGTGCGGGAGAGTGGATAGATACGCAGTATTTT. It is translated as CASSSRGAGEWIDTQYF.

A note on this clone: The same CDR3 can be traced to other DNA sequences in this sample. The chain's CDR3 is CASSQPGQGAPYGYTF. CDR3 in DNA: TGCGCCAGCAGCCAACCGGGACAGGGGGCCCCCTATGGCTACACCTTC. V is TRBV4-1 and J is TRBJ1-2, with TRBD1 matching over 12 bases. The germline V gene encodes CDR1 MGHRA and CDR2 YSYEKL. This CDR3 comprises 16 residues. V shed 2 bases, J shed 4 bases, and the junction held 5 bases outside the gene matches.

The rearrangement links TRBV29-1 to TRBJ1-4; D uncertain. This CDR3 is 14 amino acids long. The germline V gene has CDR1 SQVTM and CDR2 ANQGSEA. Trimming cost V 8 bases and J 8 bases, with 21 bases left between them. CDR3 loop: CSFKAPGNGEKLFF. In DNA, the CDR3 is TGCAGCTTCAAAGCCCCGGGAAACGGAGAAAAACTGTTTTTT.

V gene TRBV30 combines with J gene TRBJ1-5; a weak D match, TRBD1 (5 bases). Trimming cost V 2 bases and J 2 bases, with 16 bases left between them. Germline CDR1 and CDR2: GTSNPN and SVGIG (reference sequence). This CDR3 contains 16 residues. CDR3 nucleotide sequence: TGTGCCTGGAGTCCCTTCCCGGGGGAGGGCAATCAGCCCCAGCATTTT. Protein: CAWSPFPGEGNQPQHF.

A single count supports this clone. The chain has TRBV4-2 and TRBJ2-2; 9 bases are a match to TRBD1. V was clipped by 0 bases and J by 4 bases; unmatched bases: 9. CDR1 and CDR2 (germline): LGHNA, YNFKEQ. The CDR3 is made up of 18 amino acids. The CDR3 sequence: CASSQDTGTGLSTGELFF. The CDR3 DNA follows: TGTGCCAGCAGCCAAGATACCGGGACAGGGCTTTCCACCGGGGAGCTGTTTTTT.